This record covers a single TCR beta chain. Its target is not known. This CDR3 region has 14 residues. Trimming took off 7 bases at V and 0 bases at J, with 7 bases between the two ends. Germline CDR1 reads MDHEN; CDR2 reads SYDVKM. The sample originates from a study of cytomegalovirus exposure and HLA in healthy donors. Findings of the study overall: Cytomegalovirus association was listed for about 150 TCR beta chains. A prior analysis recorded that most TCR beta V segments were productive about 87% or about 30% of the time. Being indistinguishable, some V segments were excluded, TRBV6-2 and TRBV6-3 among them.

It was with 60 Vbeta and 13 Jbeta primers that the PCR ran. TCRdb keeps only in-frame clones here, not all; method: immunoSEQ multiplex PCR. The table shows around 150,000 clones, with about three quarters occurring only once. The sequence was obtained from a man in his fifties or sixties in good health and CMV-seropositive. This chain uses TRBV28 with TRBJ2-6; D is unresolved. The sample was PBMCs. Written as DNA, the CDR3 is TGTGCCAGCAATCGGGTCTCTGGGGCCAACGTCCTGACTTTC. As protein: CASNRVSGANVLTF.